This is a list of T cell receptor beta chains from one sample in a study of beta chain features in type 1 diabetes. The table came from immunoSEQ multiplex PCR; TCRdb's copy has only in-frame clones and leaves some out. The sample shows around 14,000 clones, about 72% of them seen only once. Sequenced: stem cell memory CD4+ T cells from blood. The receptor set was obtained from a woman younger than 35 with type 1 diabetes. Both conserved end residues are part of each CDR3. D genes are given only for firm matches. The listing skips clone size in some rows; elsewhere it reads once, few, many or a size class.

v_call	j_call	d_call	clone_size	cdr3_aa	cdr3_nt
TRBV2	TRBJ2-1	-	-	CASHPPSVEQFF	TGTGCCAGCCACCCCCCTAGCGTTGAGCAGTTCTTC
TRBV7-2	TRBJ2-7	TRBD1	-	CASSSDRGREQYF	TGTGCCAGCAGCTCTGACAGGGGTCGGGAGCAGTACTTC
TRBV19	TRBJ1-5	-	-	CASSISRGNQPQHF	TGTGCCAGTAGTATCTCCAGGGGTAACCAGCCCCAGCATTTT
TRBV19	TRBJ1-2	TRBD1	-	CASSPDRGGYGYTF	TGTGCCAGTAGTCCGGACAGGGGAGGGTATGGCTACACCTTC
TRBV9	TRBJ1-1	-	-	CASSVEPDRNTEAFF	TGTGCCAGCAGCGTAGAACCGGACAGGAACACTGAAGCTTTCTTT
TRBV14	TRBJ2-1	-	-	CASSLRLGYNNEQFF	TGTGCCAGCAGCCTCCGGCTGGGCTATAACAATGAGCAGTTCTTC
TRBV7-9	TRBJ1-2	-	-	CASSLEATDYGYTF	TGTGCCAGCAGCTTAGAGGCGACTGACTATGGCTACACCTTC
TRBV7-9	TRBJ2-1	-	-	CASSPRLASDYNEQFF	TGTGCCAGCAGCCCGAGACTTGCCTCGGACTACAATGAGCAGTTCTTC
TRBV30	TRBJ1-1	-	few	CAWSRRDIDTEAFF	TGTGCCTGGAGTCGTCGGGACATAGACACTGAAGCTTTCTTT
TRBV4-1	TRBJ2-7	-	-	CASSYTGDAYEQYF	TGCGCCAGCAGCTACACAGGCGACGCCTACGAGCAGTACTTC
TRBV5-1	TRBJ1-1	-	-	CASSLGGSADTEAFF	TGCGCCAGCAGCTTGGGGGGCTCCGCCGACACTGAAGCTTTCTTT
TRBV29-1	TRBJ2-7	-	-	CSVFYFYEQYF	TGCAGCGTTTTCTATTTCTACGAGCAGTACTTC